The 26 T cell receptor beta chains below all came from one sample that was sequenced in a study of T cell repertoires in cytomegalovirus infection. Their antigens remain unidentified. TCRdb re-called the reads with MiXCR, one entry per CDR3 protein. This table holds about 570,000 distinct CDR3 sequences, 35% to 50% found once. Sequences were derived from cultured PBMCs, sampled from culture after CMV antigen stimulation. The receptors originated from a human donor in good health (CMV status not recorded). Some clones in this sample may be carry-over from other donors' samples.

This clonotype was counted between two and nine times. This chain connects TRBV7-2 to TRBJ1-2; possible D gene TRBD1, 5 bases. This CDR3 has 13 residues. V dropped 4 bases and J dropped 8 bases, with 14 bases sitting between them. Per the germline V gene, CDR1 is SGHTA and CDR2 is FQGNSA. CDR3 region: CASSYTGVRGYTF. CDR3 coding DNA: TGTGCCAGCAGCTACACAGGTGTTAGGGGCTACACCTTC.

V usage is TRBV12-3 or TRBV12-4 and J usage is TRBJ2-3, with TRBD2 identical over 7 bases. This CDR3 spans 16 amino acids. The V gene end was trimmed by 8 bases and the J gene end by 2 bases; junction bases not matched to a gene: 13. In DNA, the CDR3 is TGTGCCAGCCTACCCCGACGGCGGGGGAACACAGATACGCAGTATTTT. It yields the protein CASLPRRRGNTDTQYF.

V gene TRBV20-1 combines with J gene TRBJ2-1, with 10 bases that match TRBD2. This CDR3 has 16 residues. Losses at the gene ends were 6 bases for V and 0 bases for J; bases not matched to a gene: 8. From germline, CDR1 is DFQATT and CDR2 SNEGSKA (reference sequence). The chain's CDR3 is CSAGEREGHSYNEQFF. As DNA, the CDR3 is TGCAGTGCGGGTGAGCGGGAGGGCCACTCCTACAATGAGCAGTTCTTC.

The CDR3 DNA follows: TGCAGTGCACCGACCCCAAGACTAGCGGGGAACGAGCAGTACTTC. Translating gives CSAPTPRLAGNEQYF. The chain carries TRBV20-1 and TRBJ2-7, with 11 nucleotides matching TRBD2. V shed 6 bases, J shed 5 bases, and the junction held 12 bases outside the gene matches. The CDR3 extends over 15 amino acids. Germline CDR1 DFQATT, CDR2 SNEGSKA (reference sequence).

This clonotype was seen only once. The chain is built from TRBV7-2 and TRBJ2-3, with 9 bases aligning to TRBD2. CDR1 and CDR2 from the germline V gene are SGHTA and FQGNSA. CDR3 length equals 23 residues. J was trimmed by 2 bases and V by 1 base; bases with no gene match: 25. CDR3 nucleotide sequence: TGTGCCAGCAGCTTAGACAACCGAAAAATAGAGCGGGGGGCCCCCCGGACCACAGATACGCAGTATTTT. Residues: CASSLDNRKIERGAPRTTDTQYF.

There are a few counts of this clonotype. The chain's CDR3 is CASSPDSGEQYF. CDR3 nucleotides: TGTGCCAGCAGCCCAGACAGCGGCGAGCAGTACTTC. J is TRBJ2-7 and V is TRBV2; D possibly uses TRBD1 or TRBD2 (5 bases each). Germline CDR1 is SNHLY and CDR2 is FYNNEI. The CDR3 covers 12 residues. V dropped 6 bases and J dropped 6 bases, with 12 bases sitting between them.

This clonotype was seen a few times. The gene calls are TRBV28 and TRBJ2-7; possible D gene TRBD2, 5 bases. V dropped 5 bases and J dropped 6 bases, with 8 bases sitting between them. The CDR3 extends over 11 amino acids. Germline CDR1 MDHEN, CDR2 SYDVKM. CDR3 in DNA: TGTGCCAGCAGTGAAACTAGCGAGCAGTACTTC. This sequence encodes CASSETSEQYF.

V usage is TRBV12-3 or TRBV12-4 and J usage is TRBJ1-2, with D perhaps TRBD1 (6 bases). CDR3 length: 14 residues. The V end was cut by 6 bases, the J end by 4 bases, with 15 bases between. The CDR3 spells CASSTGGGLYGYTF. The CDR3 coding sequence is TGTGCCAGCAGCACGGGGGGGGGCCTCTATGGCTACACCTTC.

This clonotype has more than one count but fewer than ten. The chain is built from TRBV4-2 and TRBJ2-3; D may be TRBD1 or TRBD2 (5 bases each). This CDR3 spans 16 amino acids. Germline assignment: CDR1 LGHNA and CDR2 YNFKEQ. The ends were cut back, 0 bases at V and 0 bases at J, with 10 bases in the middle. DNA for the CDR3: TGTGCCAGCAGCCAAGATTGGGGGAGAAGCACAGATACGCAGTATTTT. It yields the protein CASSQDWGRSTDTQYF.

The chain joins TRBV11-2 to TRBJ2-7; 10 bases agree with TRBD2. After removal of 1 base from V and 2 bases from J, the junction contained 14 bases not matched to a gene. The CDR3 is 19 amino acids. Per germline, CDR1 SGHAT and CDR2 FQNNGV. CDR3 sequence reads: CASSLGLAGVFYQPYEQYF. CDR3 nucleotide sequence: TGTGCCAGCAGCTTAGGTCTAGCGGGAGTATTCTACCAGCCCTACGAGCAGTACTTC.

This clonotype was picked up a small number of times. This chain joins TRBV7-4 and TRBJ1-3, with 7 bases lining up with TRBD1. The germline gives CDR1 SGHVT, CDR2 SQSDAQ. V gave up 5 bases and J gave up 2 bases; unmatched junction bases: 3. This CDR3 comprises 14 residues. The CDR3 reads CASSRTGPGNTIYF. DNA for the CDR3: TGTGCCAGCAGCCGGACAGGACCTGGAAACACCATATATTTT.

The genes are TRBV20-1 and TRBJ2-1, with D perhaps assigned TRBD1 or TRBD2 (5 bases each). Germline V gene data show CDR1 as DFQATT and CDR2 as SNEGSKA (reference sequence). This CDR3 comprises 15 residues. Between the trimmed V and J ends, which lost 1 base and 2 bases, there was a span of 12 bases. CDR3 region: CSARARDRAYNEQFF. The DNA of the CDR3 is TGCAGTGCTAGAGCCAGGGACCGCGCCTACAATGAGCAGTTCTTC.

The rearrangement joins TRBV5-6 to TRBJ2-7; D possibly corresponds to TRBD1 (5 bases). Trimming shortened V by 2 bases and J by 2 bases, and 14 bases separated the two germline ends. The CDR3 length is 15 residues. CDR1 is SGHDT, CDR2 YYEEEE, per germline. The CDR3 region has the DNA TGTGCCAGCAGCTTCGTGACAGCTTCAACCTACGAGCAGTACTTC. It is translated as CASSFVTASTYEQYF.

This clonotype was counted many times. The chain recombines TRBV7-2 with TRBJ1-5, with no clear D. CDR1 and CDR2 from the germline V gene are SGHTA and FQGNSA. The CDR3 is 13 amino acids. Deletions cut 2 bases from V and 5 bases from J, with 7 bases between. CDR3 region: CASSLRRDQPQHF. In nucleotides, the CDR3 is TGTGCCAGCAGCTTAAGGAGGGATCAGCCCCAGCATTTT.

The V call is TRBV7-9, the J call TRBJ1-4; D perhaps matches TRBD1 (6 bases). The V gene's germline CDR1 is SEHNR and CDR2 FQNEAQ (reference sequence). V lost 5 bases and J 8 bases, leaving 18 bases between the germline ends. This CDR3 region has 15 residues. The CDR3 DNA sequence: TGTGCCAGCAGCCAACCGATCGAGAGGGGGGAAAAACTGTTTTTT. Translation gives CASSQPIERGEKLFF.

This chain links TRBV20-1 with TRBJ2-7; D gene uncertain. V was cut by 6 bases and J by 3 bases, with 18 bases left in between. Germline V lookup: CDR1 DFQATT, CDR2 SNEGSKA (reference sequence). This CDR3 is built from 14 residues. The CDR3 DNA sequence: TGCAGTGCCAAGGGCGACCCTTGGGACTACGAGCAGTACTTC. This encodes CSAKGDPWDYEQYF.

The J gene is TRBJ2-5, the V gene TRBV7-2; D is possibly TRBD1 or TRBD2 (5 bases each). This CDR3 comprises 14 residues. The V end lost 7 bases, the J end lost 7 bases, and 19 bases lay between the germline ends. The germline CDR1 and CDR2 sequences are SGHTA and FQGNSA. The CDR3 nucleotides are TGTGCCAGCATAAACGTCGGGGCCCCTGGGACCCAGTACTTC. It yields the protein CASINVGAPGTQYF. The entire variable domain, with the rest obtained from reference TRBV7-2 and TRBJ2-5, is as follows: GAGVSQSPSNKVTEKGKDVELRCDPISGHTALYWYRQSLGQGLEFLIYFQGNSAPDKSGLPSDRFSAERTGGSVSTLTIQRTQQEDSAVYLCASINVGAPGTQYFGPGTRLLVL.

The rearrangement links TRBV7-2 to TRBJ2-1; D is unclear. Germline-derived CDR1 and CDR2 are SGHTA and FQGNSA. This CDR3 comprises 13 residues. V was cut by 5 bases and J by 6 bases, with 11 bases left in between. The CDR3 here is CASSTWSFNEQFF. For the CDR3, the DNA is TGTGCCAGCAGCACCTGGAGTTTCAATGAGCAGTTCTTC.

This chain joins TRBV10-3 and TRBJ2-1; 8 nucleotides match TRBD1. The CDR3 runs 14 residues. Looked up from germline, CDR1 is ENHRY and CDR2 is SYGVKD. Trimming at V came to 6 bases and at J to 6 bases, leaving 7 bases not matched to a gene. The CDR3 coding sequence is TGTGCCATCAGGCCCGGGACAGGAGGCAATGAGCAGTTCTTC. It encodes CAIRPGTGGNEQFF.

This clonotype was recorded a few times. The chain employs TRBV7-6 and TRBJ1-4; D gene uncertain. Per the germline V gene, CDR1 is SGHVS and CDR2 is FNYEAQ. This CDR3 is 13 amino acids long. Trimming left V 5 bases short and J 8 bases short, with 12 bases between. CDR3 bases: TGTGCCAGCAGCCAAAGGATTCGGGAAAAACTGTTTTTT. This translates into CASSQRIREKLFF.

The V gene is TRBV6-6, the J gene TRBJ2-7; D uncertain. Germline V gene sequence: CDR1 MNHNY, CDR2 SVGAGI (reference sequence). V shed 9 bases and J shed 3 bases, with 15 bases lying between them. The CDR3 is made up of 13 amino acids. As DNA, the CDR3 is TGTGCCAGTACGCGCAGGCGTTTCTACGAGCAGTACTTC. This translates into CASTRRRFYEQYF.

The chain couples TRBV12-3 or TRBV12-4 to TRBJ1-4; D not certain. V shed 3 bases and J shed 5 bases, with 4 bases lying between them. The CDR3 totals 12 residues. The CDR3 DNA reads as TGTGCCAGCAGTTTGAACAATGAAAAACTGTTTTTT. This encodes CASSLNNEKLFF.

This clonotype was counted only a few times. The V gene is TRBV5-1, the J gene TRBJ2-7, with 11 nucleotides matching TRBD2. From germline, CDR1 is SGHRS and CDR2 YFSETQ. The CDR3 length is 14 residues. The V segment lost 6 bases and the J segment 7 bases; nucleotides outside the gene matches: 9. CDR3 protein: CASMSGTSGREQYF. The CDR3 region has the DNA TGCGCCAGCATGTCCGGGACTAGCGGTAGGGAGCAGTACTTC.

This clonotype was detected a few times. The chain has TRBV7-2 and TRBJ2-7; no definite D call. Germline loops: CDR1 SGHTA, CDR2 FQGNSA. V lost 1 base to trimming and J lost 7 bases, with 11 bases between them. The CDR3 is 13 residues long. The CDR3: CASSLEAAAEQYF. The CDR3, as DNA: TGTGCCAGCAGCTTAGAGGCGGCGGCTGAGCAGTACTTC.

This clonotype was seen only a few times. This sequence joins TRBV11-3 and TRBJ2-1; the D gene is possibly TRBD2 (6 bases). V lost 7 bases, J lost 0 bases, and 10 bases lay in between. This CDR3 has 14 amino acids. Germline CDR1 is SGHNT and CDR2 is YENEEA. The CDR3 nucleotides are TGTGCCAGCAAGGAGGGACCCTCCTACAATGAGCAGTTCTTC. Its translation: CASKEGPSYNEQFF.

The chain links TRBV5-4 to TRBJ2-7; weak D call: TRBD2 (5 bases). CDR3 size: 12 residues. Trimming took off 2 bases at V and 3 bases at J, with 6 bases between the two ends. The germline V gene has CDR1 SGHNT and CDR2 YYREEE (reference sequence). CDR3 sequence (DNA): TGTGCCAGCAGCTTCGGGAACTACGAGCAGTACTTC. Its protein product is CASSFGNYEQYF.